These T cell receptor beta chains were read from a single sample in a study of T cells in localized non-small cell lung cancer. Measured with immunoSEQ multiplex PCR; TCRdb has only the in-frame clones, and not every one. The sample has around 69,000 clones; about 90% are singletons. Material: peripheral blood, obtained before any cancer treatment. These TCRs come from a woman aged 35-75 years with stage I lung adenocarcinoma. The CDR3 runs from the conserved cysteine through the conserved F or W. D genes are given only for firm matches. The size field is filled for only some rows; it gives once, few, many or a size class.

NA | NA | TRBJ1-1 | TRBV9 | CASSVDPGPNTEAFF | TGTGCCAGCAGCGTAGATCCGGGACCGAACACTGAAGCTTTCTTT
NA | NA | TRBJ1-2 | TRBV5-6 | CASSPWAAAGNYGYTF | TGTGCCAGCAGCCCCTGGGCGGCGGCGGGTAACTATGGCTACACCTTC
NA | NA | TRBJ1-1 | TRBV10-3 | CAITGGTEAFF | TGTGCCATCACCGGGGGGACTGAAGCTTTCTTT
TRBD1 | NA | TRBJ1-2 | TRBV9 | CASSQGQWDHYGYTF | TGTGCCAGCAGCCAGGGACAGTGGGATCACTATGGCTACACCTTC
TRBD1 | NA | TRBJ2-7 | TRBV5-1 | CASTLTGAPYEQYF | TGCGCCAGCACCTTGACAGGGGCCCCCTACGAGCAGTACTTC
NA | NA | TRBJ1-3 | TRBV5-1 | CASSLDAGNTIYF | TGCGCCAGCAGCTTGGATGCTGGAAACACCATATATTTT
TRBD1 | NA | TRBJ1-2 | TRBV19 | CASTIQGARRLGGYTF | TGTGCCAGTACCATACAGGGGGCGCGCCGTCTCGGGGGCTACACCTTC
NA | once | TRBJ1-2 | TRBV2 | CASSVDGGNGYTF | TGTGCCAGCAGTGTTGACGGGGGAAATGGCTACACCTTC
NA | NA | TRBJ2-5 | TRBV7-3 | CASSLQPGPQETQYF | TGTGCCAGCAGCTTACAACCAGGGCCCCAAGAGACCCAGTACTTC
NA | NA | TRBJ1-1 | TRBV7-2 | CASSPRTALEAFF | TGTGCCAGCAGCCCCCGGACAGCGCTTGAAGCTTTCTTT
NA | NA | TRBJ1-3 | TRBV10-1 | CASSDHPASSGNTIYF | TGCGCCAGCAGTGATCATCCAGCGAGCTCTGGAAACACCATATATTTT
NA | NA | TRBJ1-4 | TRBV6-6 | CASDGGGKLFF | TGTGCCAGCGACGGAGGGGGAAAACTGTTTTTT
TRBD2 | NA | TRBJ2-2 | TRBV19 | CASSLKRELHAGELFF | TGTGCCAGTAGTCTAAAGCGGGAGCTCCACGCCGGGGAGCTGTTTTTT
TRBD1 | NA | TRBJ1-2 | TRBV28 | CASSFLLPDRGDGYTF | TGTGCCAGCAGTTTCCTTTTACCAGACAGGGGAGATGGCTACACCTTC
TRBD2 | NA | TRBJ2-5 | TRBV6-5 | CASSYGTSGGKETQYF | TGTGCCAGCAGTTACGGGACTAGCGGGGGGAAAGAGACCCAGTACTTC
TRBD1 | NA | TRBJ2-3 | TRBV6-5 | CASSYSQGASTDTQYF | TGTGCCAGCAGTTACTCACAGGGGGCGAGCACAGATACGCAGTATTTT
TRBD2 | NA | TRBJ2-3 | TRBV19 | CASSIGGGSTDTQYF | TGTGCCAGTAGTATAGGGGGAGGGAGCACAGATACGCAGTATTTT
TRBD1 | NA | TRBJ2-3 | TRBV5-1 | CASSPTSGGPPGGDTQYF | TGCGCCAGCAGTCCTACCTCAGGCGGGCCTCCAGGGGGAGATACGCAGTATTTT
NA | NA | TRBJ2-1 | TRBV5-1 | CASSLGAINEQFF | TGCGCCAGCAGCTTGGGGGCGATCAATGAGCAGTTCTTC
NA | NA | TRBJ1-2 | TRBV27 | CASSAVWGGHGYTF | TGTGCCAGCAGTGCGGTGTGGGGGGGTCATGGCTACACCTTC
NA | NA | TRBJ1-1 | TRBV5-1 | CASSLTSGTNTEAFF | TGCGCCAGCAGCTTGACCTCAGGTACTAACACTGAAGCTTTCTTT
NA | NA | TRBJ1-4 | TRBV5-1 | CASSLAPGDEKLFF | TGCGCCAGCAGCTTAGCCCCAGGGGATGAAAAACTGTTTTTT
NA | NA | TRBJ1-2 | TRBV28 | CASSLTENGYTF | TGTGCCAGCAGTTTGACAGAAAATGGCTACACCTTC
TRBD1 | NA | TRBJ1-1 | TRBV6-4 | CASRAGQMNTEAFF | TGTGCCAGCAGGGCGGGACAGATGAACACTGAAGCTTTCTTT
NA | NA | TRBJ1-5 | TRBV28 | CASSFSSGYNQPQHF | TGTGCCAGCAGTTTTTCTTCGGGTTATAATCAGCCCCAGCATTTT
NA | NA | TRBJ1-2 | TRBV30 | CAWSNWEGSYGYTF | TGTGCCTGGAGCAATTGGGAGGGTAGCTATGGCTACACCTTC
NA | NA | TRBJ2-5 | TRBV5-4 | CASSLTVTEETQYF | TGTGCCAGCAGCTTGACCGTTACGGAAGAGACCCAGTACTTC
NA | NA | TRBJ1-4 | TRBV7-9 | CASRPIMQVPATNEKLFF | TGTGCCAGCAGACCTATTATGCAAGTTCCCGCAACTAATGAAAAACTGTTTTTT
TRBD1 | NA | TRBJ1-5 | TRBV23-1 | CAIILGQGAYGNQPQHF | TGCGCCATCATACTCGGACAGGGGGCGTATGGCAATCAGCCCCAGCATTTT
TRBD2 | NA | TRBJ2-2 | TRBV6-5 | CASSQTSGTGGELFF | TGTGCCAGCAGCCAGACTAGCGGGACTGGCGGGGAGCTGTTTTTT
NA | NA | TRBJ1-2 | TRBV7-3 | CASSIRSDSPYGYTF | TGTGCCAGCAGCATTAGATCCGACAGCCCCTATGGCTACACCTTC
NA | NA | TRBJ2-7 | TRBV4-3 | CASSQFSGVSYEQYF | TGCGCCAGCAGCCAATTTTCCGGGGTCTCCTACGAGCAGTACTTC
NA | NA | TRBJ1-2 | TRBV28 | CASTPRRENGYTF | TGTGCCAGCACCCCCCGGAGAGAAAATGGCTACACCTTC
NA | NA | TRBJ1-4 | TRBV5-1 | CASRAGQIEKLFF | TGCGCCAGCAGGGCTGGACAGATTGAAAAACTGTTTTTT
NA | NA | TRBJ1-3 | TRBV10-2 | CASRGVSGNTIYF | TGCGCCAGCCGAGGTGTCTCTGGAAACACCATATATTTT
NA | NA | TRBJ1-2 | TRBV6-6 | CASSHRQAMQDTF | TGTGCCAGCAGTCATCGACAGGCCATGCAAGACACCTTC
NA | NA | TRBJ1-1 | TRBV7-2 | CASSPRGSKAFF | TGTGCCAGCAGCCCGAGGGGGTCAAAAGCTTTCTTT
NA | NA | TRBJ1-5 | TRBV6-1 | CASSGTENQPQHF | TGTGCCAGCAGCGGGACGGAGAATCAGCCCCAGCATTTT
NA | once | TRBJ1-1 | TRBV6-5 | CASKSSGQLTEAFF | TGTGCCAGCAAGAGTTCAGGACAGCTCACTGAAGCTTTCTTT
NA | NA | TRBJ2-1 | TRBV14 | CASSQVRWGTSNEQFF | TGTGCCAGCAGCCAAGTTCGGTGGGGGACTTCAAATGAGCAGTTCTTC
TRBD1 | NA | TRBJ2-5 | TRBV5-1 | CASRYPGQTPNQETQYF | TGCGCCAGCAGGTACCCGGGACAGACACCCAACCAAGAGACCCAGTACTTC
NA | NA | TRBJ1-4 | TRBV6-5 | CASSPDTTGRKLFF | TGTGCCAGCAGTCCAGACACGACGGGAAGAAAACTGTTTTTT
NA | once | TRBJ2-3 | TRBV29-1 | CSAQPQGTSSTQYF | TGCAGCGCTCAACCTCAGGGGACTTCAAGTACGCAGTATTTT
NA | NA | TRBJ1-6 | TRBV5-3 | CARSGRWGDPDYNSPLHF | TGTGCCAGAAGCGGACGCTGGGGGGATCCAGACTATAATTCACCCCTCCACTTT
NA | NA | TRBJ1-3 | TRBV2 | CASGSGANGNTIYF | TGTGCCAGCGGTTCAGGGGCGAATGGAAACACCATATATTTT
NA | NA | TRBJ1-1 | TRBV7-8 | CASSLVGLKDTEAFF | TGTGCCAGCAGCTTAGTTGGGTTAAAGGACACTGAAGCTTTCTTT
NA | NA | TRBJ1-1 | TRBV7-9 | CASSLVTAWNTEAFF | TGTGCCAGCAGCTTAGTCACAGCCTGGAACACTGAAGCTTTCTTT
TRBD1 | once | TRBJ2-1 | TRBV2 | CASKLGTGKNNEQFF | TGTGCCAGCAAACTCGGGACAGGGAAAAACAATGAGCAGTTCTTC
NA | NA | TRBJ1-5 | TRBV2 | CASSKAGVSNQPQHF | TGTGCCAGCAGCAAGGCAGGTGTTAGCAATCAGCCCCAGCATTTT
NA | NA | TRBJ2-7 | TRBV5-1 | CASSPRGGQGYEQYF | TGCGCCAGCAGCCCCCGGGGGGGACAGGGATACGAGCAGTACTTC
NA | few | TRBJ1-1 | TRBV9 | CASSVVGEGGEAFF | TGTGCCAGCAGCGTAGTCGGGGAGGGTGGTGAAGCTTTCTTT
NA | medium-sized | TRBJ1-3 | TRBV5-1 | CASSLTLRGNTIYF | TGCGCCAGCAGCTTGACCCTCCGTGGAAACACCATATATTTT
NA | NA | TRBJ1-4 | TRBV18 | CASSPGRENEKLFF | TGTGCCAGCTCACCGGGACGGGAGAATGAAAAACTGTTTTTT
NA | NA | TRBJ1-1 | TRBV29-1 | CSVVDNTEAFF | TGCAGCGTTGTAGATAACACTGAAGCTTTCTTT
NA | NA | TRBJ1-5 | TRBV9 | CASSVQGNQPQHF | TGTGCCAGCAGCGTCCAGGGAAATCAGCCCCAGCATTTT